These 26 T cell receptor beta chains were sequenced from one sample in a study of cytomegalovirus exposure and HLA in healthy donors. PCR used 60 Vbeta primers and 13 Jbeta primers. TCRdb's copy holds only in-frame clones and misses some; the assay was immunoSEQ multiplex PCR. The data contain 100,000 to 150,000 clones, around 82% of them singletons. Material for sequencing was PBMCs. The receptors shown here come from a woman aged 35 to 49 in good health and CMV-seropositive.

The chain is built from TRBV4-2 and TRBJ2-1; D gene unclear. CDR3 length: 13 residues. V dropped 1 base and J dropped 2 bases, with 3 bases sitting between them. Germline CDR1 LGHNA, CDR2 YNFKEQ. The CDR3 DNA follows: TGTGCCAGCAGCCAAGTTACCTACAATGAGCAGTTCTTC. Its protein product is CASSQVTYNEQFF.

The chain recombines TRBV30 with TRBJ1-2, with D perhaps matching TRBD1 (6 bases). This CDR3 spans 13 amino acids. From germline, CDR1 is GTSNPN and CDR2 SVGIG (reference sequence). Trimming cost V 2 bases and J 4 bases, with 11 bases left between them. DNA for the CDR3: TGTGCCTGGAGTTTCAGGGGTGCCTATGGCTACACCTTC. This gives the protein CAWSFRGAYGYTF.

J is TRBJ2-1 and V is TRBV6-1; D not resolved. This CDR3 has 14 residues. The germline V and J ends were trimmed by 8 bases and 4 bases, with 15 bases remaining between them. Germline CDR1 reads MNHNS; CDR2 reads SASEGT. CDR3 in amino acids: CASRSMWRYNEQFF. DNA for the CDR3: TGTGCCAGCCGAAGCATGTGGCGGTACAATGAGCAGTTCTTC.

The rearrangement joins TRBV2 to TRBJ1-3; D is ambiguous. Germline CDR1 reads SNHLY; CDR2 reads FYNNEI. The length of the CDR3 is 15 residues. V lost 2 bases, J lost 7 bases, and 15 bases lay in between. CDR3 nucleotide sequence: TGTGCCAGCAGTGAAAGGGCAAATTCGGGGAACACCATATATTTT. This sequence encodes CASSERANSGNTIYF.

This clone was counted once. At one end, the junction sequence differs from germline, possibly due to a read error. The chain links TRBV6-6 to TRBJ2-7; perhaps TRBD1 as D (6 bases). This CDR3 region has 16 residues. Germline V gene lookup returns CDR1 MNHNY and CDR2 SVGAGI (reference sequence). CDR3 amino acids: CASSHDRTLHPYEQYF. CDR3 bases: TGTGCCAGCAGCCATGACAGGACCCTCCACCCCTACGAGCAGTATTTC.

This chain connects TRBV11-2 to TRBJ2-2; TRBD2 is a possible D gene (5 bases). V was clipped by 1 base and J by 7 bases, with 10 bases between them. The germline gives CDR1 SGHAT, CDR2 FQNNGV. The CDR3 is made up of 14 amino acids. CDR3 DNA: TGTGCCAGCAGCTTAGGAGGGCCTGACGGGGAGCTGTTTTTT. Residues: CASSLGGPDGELFF.

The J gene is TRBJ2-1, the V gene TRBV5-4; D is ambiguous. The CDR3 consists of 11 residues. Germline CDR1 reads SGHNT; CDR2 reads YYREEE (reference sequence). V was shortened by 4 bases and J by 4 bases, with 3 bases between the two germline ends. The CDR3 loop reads CASSQYNEQFF. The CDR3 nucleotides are TGTGCCAGCAGCCAATACAATGAGCAGTTCTTC.

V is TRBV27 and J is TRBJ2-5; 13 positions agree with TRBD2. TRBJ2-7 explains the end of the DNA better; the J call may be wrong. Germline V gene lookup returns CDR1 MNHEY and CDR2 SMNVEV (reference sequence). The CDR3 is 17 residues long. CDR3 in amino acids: CASSPGLAGAPPYEQYF. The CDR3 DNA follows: TGTGCCAGCAGCCCCGGACTAGCGGGAGCACCACCCTACGAGCAGTACTTC.

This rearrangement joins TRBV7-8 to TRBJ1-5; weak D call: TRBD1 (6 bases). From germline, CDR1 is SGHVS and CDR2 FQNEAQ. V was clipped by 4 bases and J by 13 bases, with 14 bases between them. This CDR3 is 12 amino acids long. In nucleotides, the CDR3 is TGTGCCAGCAGCTCCCTCCAGGGGCATCAGCATTTT. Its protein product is CASSSLQGHQHF.

DNA of the CDR3: TGTGCCATCGACGGGACAGGGAACGGCTACACCTTC. Protein product: CAIDGTGNGYTF. The V call is TRBV10-3, the J call TRBJ1-2; 9 bases map to TRBD1. Germline lookup yields CDR1 ENHRY and CDR2 SYGVKD. The CDR3 is 12 residues long. The V segment lost 8 bases and the J segment 8 bases; nucleotides outside the gene matches: 6.

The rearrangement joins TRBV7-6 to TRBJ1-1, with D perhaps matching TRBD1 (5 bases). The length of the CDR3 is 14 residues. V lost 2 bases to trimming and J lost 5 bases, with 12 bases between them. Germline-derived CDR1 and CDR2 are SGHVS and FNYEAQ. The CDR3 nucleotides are TGTGCCAGCAGCTTAACGTGGGGGAGGACTGAAGCTTTCTTT. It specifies CASSLTWGRTEAFF.

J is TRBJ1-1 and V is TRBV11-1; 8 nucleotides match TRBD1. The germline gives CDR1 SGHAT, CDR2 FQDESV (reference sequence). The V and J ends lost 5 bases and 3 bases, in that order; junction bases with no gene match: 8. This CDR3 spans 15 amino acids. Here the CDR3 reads CASSAVDRVYTEAFF. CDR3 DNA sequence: TGTGCCAGCAGCGCTGTGGACAGGGTGTACACTGAAGCTTTCTTT.

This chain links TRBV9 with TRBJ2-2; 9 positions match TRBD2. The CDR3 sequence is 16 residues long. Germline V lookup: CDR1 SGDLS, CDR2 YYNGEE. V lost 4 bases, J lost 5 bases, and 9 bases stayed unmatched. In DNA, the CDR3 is TGTGCCAGCAGCACCTTAGCGGGAGCTTTAACCGGGGAGCTGTTTTTT. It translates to CASSTLAGALTGELFF.

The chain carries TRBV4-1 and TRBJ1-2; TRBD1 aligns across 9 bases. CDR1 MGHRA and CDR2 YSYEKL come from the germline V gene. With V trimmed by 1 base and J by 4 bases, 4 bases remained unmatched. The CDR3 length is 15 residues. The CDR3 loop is CASSQGGQGTYGYTF. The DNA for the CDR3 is TGCGCCAGCAGCCAAGGGGGACAGGGAACCTATGGCTACACCTTC.

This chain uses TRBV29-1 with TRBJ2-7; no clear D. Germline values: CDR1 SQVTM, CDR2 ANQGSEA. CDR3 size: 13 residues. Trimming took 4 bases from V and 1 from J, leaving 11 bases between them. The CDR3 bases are TGCAGCGTTGTGTTCGGTCTATCCTACGAGCAGTACTTC. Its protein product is CSVVFGLSYEQYF.

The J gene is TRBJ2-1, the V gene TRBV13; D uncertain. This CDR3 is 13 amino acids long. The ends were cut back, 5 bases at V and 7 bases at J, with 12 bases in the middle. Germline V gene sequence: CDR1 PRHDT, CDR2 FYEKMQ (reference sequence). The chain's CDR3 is CASSISNVNEQFF. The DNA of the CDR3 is TGTGCCAGCAGCATTAGCAACGTAAATGAGCAGTTCTTC.

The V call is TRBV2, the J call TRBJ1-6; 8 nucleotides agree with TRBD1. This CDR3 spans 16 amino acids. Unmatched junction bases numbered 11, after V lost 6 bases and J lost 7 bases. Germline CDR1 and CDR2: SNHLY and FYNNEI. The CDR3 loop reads CASSRTGRVGNSPLHF. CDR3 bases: TGTGCCAGCAGCAGGACAGGGCGGGTTGGGAATTCACCCCTCCACTTT.

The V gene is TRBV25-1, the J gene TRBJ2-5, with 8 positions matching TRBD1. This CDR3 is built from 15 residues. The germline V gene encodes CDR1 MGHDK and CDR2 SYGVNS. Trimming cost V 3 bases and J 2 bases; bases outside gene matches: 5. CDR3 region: CASSEAGGPQETQYF. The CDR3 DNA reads TGTGCCAGCAGTGAGGCAGGGGGCCCACAAGAGACCCAGTACTTC.

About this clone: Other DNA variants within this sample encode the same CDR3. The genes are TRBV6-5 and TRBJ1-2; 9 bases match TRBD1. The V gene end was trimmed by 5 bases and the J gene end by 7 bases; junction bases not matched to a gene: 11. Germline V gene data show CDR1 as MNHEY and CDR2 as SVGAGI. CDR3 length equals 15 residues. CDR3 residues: CASSATAGTGIGYTF. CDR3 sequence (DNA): TGTGCCAGCAGTGCTACTGCTGGGACAGGGATTGGCTACACCTTC.

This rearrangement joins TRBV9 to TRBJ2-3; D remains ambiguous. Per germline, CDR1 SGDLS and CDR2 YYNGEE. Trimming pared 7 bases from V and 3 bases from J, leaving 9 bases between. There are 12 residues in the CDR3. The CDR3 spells CASDFVTDTQYF. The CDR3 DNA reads TGTGCCAGCGACTTCGTGACAGATACGCAGTATTTT.

The CDR3 region has the DNA TGTGCCAGCAGCTTATCCGCTTCTGTGAGCACCGGGGAGCTGTTTTTT. Amino acids: CASSLSASVSTGELFF. V usage is TRBV7-2 and J usage is TRBJ2-2; D is undetermined. There are 16 residues in the CDR3. CDR1 is SGHTA and CDR2 is FQGNSA in the germline V gene. The V and J ends lost 2 bases and 4 bases respectively, with 14 bases between them.

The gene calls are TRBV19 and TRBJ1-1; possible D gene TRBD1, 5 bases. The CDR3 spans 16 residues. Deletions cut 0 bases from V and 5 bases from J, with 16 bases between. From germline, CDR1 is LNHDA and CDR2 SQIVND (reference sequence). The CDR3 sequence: CASSIEAGRGSTEAFF. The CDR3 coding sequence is TGTGCCAGTAGTATAGAGGCAGGGCGGGGGAGTACTGAAGCTTTCTTT.

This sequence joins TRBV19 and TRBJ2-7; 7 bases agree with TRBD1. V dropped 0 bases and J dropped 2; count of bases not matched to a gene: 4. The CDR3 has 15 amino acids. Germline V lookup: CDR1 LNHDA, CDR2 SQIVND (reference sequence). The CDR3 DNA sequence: TGTGCCAGTAGTATAGATCACAGGGGAACCTACGAGCAGTACTTC. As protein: CASSIDHRGTYEQYF.

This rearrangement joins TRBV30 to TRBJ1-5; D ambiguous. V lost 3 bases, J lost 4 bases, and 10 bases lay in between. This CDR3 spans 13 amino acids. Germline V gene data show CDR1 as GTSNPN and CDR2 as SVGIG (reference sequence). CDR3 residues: CAWSPGPNQPQHF. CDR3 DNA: TGTGCCTGGAGCCCAGGCCCGAATCAGCCCCAGCATTTT.

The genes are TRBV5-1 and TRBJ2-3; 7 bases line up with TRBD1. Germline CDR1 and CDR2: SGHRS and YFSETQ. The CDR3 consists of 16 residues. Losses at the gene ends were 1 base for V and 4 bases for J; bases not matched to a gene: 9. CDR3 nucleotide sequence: TGCGCCAGCAGCTTGCAACAGGGGAGTATGGCAGATACGCAGTATTTT. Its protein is CASSLQQGSMADTQYF.

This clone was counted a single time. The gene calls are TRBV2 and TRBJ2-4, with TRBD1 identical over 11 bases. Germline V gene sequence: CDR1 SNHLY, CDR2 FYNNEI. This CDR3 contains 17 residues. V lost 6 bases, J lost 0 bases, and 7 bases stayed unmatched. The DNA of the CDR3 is TGTGCCAGCAGGGACAGGGGGCTCCTCCAAGCCAAAAACATTCAGTACTTC. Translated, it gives CASRDRGLLQAKNIQYF. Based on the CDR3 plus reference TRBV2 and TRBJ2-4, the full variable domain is EPEVTQTPSHQVTQMGQEVILRCVPISNHLYFYWYRQILGQKVEFLVSFYNNEISEKSEIFDDQFSVERPDGSNFTLKIRSTKLEDSAMYFCASRDRGLLQAKNIQYFGAGTRLSVL.